Listed below are T cell receptor beta chains from one sample, sequenced in a study of Ad26.COV2.S vaccination and SARS-CoV-2 variants. Measured with immunoSEQ multiplex PCR; TCRdb has only the in-frame clones, and not every one. The data hold about 480,000 clones, with roughly 87% observed a single time. The material was peripheral blood, obtained in a trial of Ad26.COV2.S vaccine versus placebo. All receptors come from a person aged 18-65 years who received the Ad26.COV2.S COVID-19 vaccine or a placebo. The CDR3 runs from the conserved cysteine through the conserved F or W. A D gene is named only where the DNA matches it firmly. Only some rows state a clone size, as once, few, many or a class for expanded clones.

DNA: TGTGCCAGCAGCTCTTGGGGACAGAAGCGTATTGAAGCTTTCTTT
CDR3: CASSSWGQKRIEAFF
D: TRBD1
V: TRBV5-6
size: .
J: TRBJ1-1

DNA: TGTGCCAGCAGTTTATTTGGGACAGCGAATTCACCCCTCCACTTT
CDR3: CASSLFGTANSPLHF
D: TRBD1
V: TRBV27
size: few
J: TRBJ1-6

DNA: TGTGCCAGCAGCTTAAGGGCGGGTCCCTACGAGCAGTACTTC
CDR3: CASSLRAGPYEQYF
D: .
V: TRBV7-3
size: .
J: TRBJ2-7

DNA: TGTGCCAGCAGGACCGGGACATCGAACACTGAAGCTTTCTTT
CDR3: CASRTGTSNTEAFF
D: .
V: TRBV11-2
size: .
J: TRBJ1-1

DNA: TGCGCCAGCAGCCAAGATGCAACATGGAATTCACCCCTCCACTTT
CDR3: CASSQDATWNSPLHF
D: .
V: TRBV4-3
size: few
J: TRBJ1-6

DNA: TGTGCCAGCAGCCAAAAACAGGGCGGCACCGGGGAGCTGTTTTTT
CDR3: CASSQKQGGTGELFF
D: .
V: TRBV16
size: .
J: TRBJ2-2

DNA: TGTGCCTGGAGTGTCGCTCAGGGTAGATACACCATATATTTT
CDR3: CAWSVAQGRYTIYF
D: .
V: TRBV30
size: .
J: TRBJ1-3

DNA: TGTGCCAGCAGCTTAAGTGTTTCGCCCCAGCATTTT
CDR3: CASSLSVSPQHF
D: .
V: TRBV7-9
size: .
J: TRBJ1-5

DNA: TGTGCCAGCAGCACCGCCGTTACTTCCTCCAAAAACATTCAGTACTTC
CDR3: CASSTAVTSSKNIQYF
D: .
V: TRBV7-9
size: .
J: TRBJ2-4

DNA: TGTGCCAGCAGTCGGGACTCCTCCGTCACCGGGGAGCTGTTTTTT
CDR3: CASSRDSSVTGELFF
D: .
V: TRBV14
size: .
J: TRBJ2-2

DNA: TGTGCCAGCAGCTTAGGTGTGGACAGACTCTCCTACGAGCAGTACTTC
CDR3: CASSLGVDRLSYEQYF
D: .
V: TRBV11-2
size: .
J: TRBJ2-7

DNA: TGTGCCACGAGTACAGGCGATTATAGCAATCAGCCCCAGCATTTT
CDR3: CATSTGDYSNQPQHF
D: .
V: TRBV27
size: once
J: TRBJ1-5

DNA: TGTGCCAGCAGCCTAGGGAGGGCCTGGGGTGAAGCTTTCTTT
CDR3: CASSLGRAWGEAFF
D: .
V: TRBV11-2
size: .
J: TRBJ1-1

DNA: TGCAGTGCTAGTTATGTAGCGGGAGTCCCCGGGGAGCTGTTTTTT
CDR3: CSASYVAGVPGELFF
D: TRBD2
V: TRBV20-1
size: .
J: TRBJ2-2

DNA: TGTGCCACCAGCAGAGATTCACCGGGGACAGGGGGGGAGACCCAGTACTTC
CDR3: CATSRDSPGTGGETQYF
D: TRBD1
V: TRBV15
size: .
J: TRBJ2-5

DNA: TGTGCCAGCAGCTCGAAGGTCGGGTCCGAGCAGTACTTC
CDR3: CASSSKVGSEQYF
D: .
V: TRBV11-3
size: once
J: TRBJ2-7

DNA: TGTGCCATCAGTGCGGGAGAGGGAGTTGGGTATGAGCAGTTCTTC
CDR3: CAISAGEGVGYEQFF
D: .
V: TRBV10-3
size: once
J: TRBJ2-1

DNA: TGTGCCAGCAGTACAGAGCGGAATGTGGAGCAGTTCTTC
CDR3: CASSTERNVEQFF
D: .
V: TRBV2
size: .
J: TRBJ2-1

DNA: TGTGCCAGTAGTATAGCGAAAGGGGAGCAGTACTTC
CDR3: CASSIAKGEQYF
D: .
V: TRBV19
size: .
J: TRBJ2-7

DNA: TGTGCCAGCAGTTTCCCCTTTGGGGAGCAGTTCTTC
CDR3: CASSFPFGEQFF
D: .
V: TRBV28
size: .
J: TRBJ2-1